The table lists the clone carrying this T cell receptor beta chain with many counts. No antigen is known for it. TCR beta libraries were built with iRepertoire HTBI primers and Arm-PCR of CDR3 regions. Each CDR3 protein gets one entry after TCRdb re-called the multiplex PCR reads with MiXCR. The sample lists some 400,000 distinct CDR3 sequences; under 15% were seen once. The data belong to a study of regulatory T cells in long-lasting Graves disease. General study points: Persistent Graves' patients showed reduced TCR diversity versus newly diagnosed patients. Segments TRBV28, TRBJ1-2 and TRBJ2-5 showed preferential usage in persistent disease. Accuracy could have been hurt by small sample size.

V trimming: 4 bases; J trimming: 2 bases; junction bases outside the gene matches: 4. The CDR3 runs 15 residues. Time point given: newly diagnosed GD, antithyroid drugs for less than 3 months. After RNA was extracted from PBMCs, the TCR library was made from it. These data also featured in a second study, about T cells in Graves' hyperthyroidism and ophthalmopathy.

This specimen was peripheral blood mononuclear cells (PBMCs), taken at new diagnosis, from a patient treated with antithyroid drugs. This sequence was found in a woman aged 25 to 39 with Graves disease. This chain uses TRBV12-3 or TRBV12-4 with TRBJ2-7, with 11 bases lining up with TRBD2. The CDR3 is CASSSGLAVTYEQYF. CDR3 nucleotides: TGTGCCAGCAGTTCGGGACTAGCGGTGACCTACGAGCAGTACTTC.